These 21 T cell receptor beta chains came from one sample sequenced in a study of cytomegalovirus exposure and HLA in healthy donors (dated by TCRdb to the late 2010s). Libraries were prepared through the immunoSEQ multiplex PCR assay. For the multiplex PCR, a mixture combining 60 forward primers for TCR Vbeta segments and 13 reverse primers for TCR Jbeta segments was used. Sourced from immuneACCESS, this table was stored by TCRdb with only in-frame sequences that have V and J called. A share of the clones is absent; for the studies checked, an unresolved V gene accounts for under half, and the remainder has no known explanation. The sample has over 150,000 clones on record, roughly three quarters of them singletons. The ten most abundant clones make up more than 9.5% of the sample. Sequences were obtained from PBMCs. The receptors originated from a man in his late teens or twenties in good health and CMV-seropositive.

The gene calls are TRBV5-4 and TRBJ1-2; D gene uncertain. Looked up from germline, CDR1 is SGHNT and CDR2 is YYREEE (reference sequence). The germline V and J ends were trimmed by 3 bases and 2 bases, with 14 bases remaining between them. The length of the CDR3 is 15 residues. This CDR3 is CASSSGVEKNYGYTF. The CDR3 DNA reads TGTGCCAGCAGCTCCGGGGTTGAAAAAAACTATGGCTACACCTTC.

The chain links TRBV5-6 to TRBJ1-6; the D is unclear. CDR1 is SGHDT and CDR2 is YYEEEE in the germline V gene. The CDR3 consists of 12 residues. Trimming stripped 2 bases from V and 15 bases from J, with 12 bases between. The CDR3 DNA follows: TGTGCCAGCAGCTTCGGACTGTCTCTCCTCCACTTT. Its translation: CASSFGLSLLHF.

The rearrangement uses TRBV6-5 and TRBJ1-5, with TRBD1 matching over 7 bases. This CDR3 has 16 residues. Looked up from germline, CDR1 is MNHEY and CDR2 is SVGAGI. V shed 4 bases and J 0 bases; nucleotides not matched to a gene: 6. CDR3 region: CASSLTGLTSNQPQHF. CDR3 nucleotides: TGTGCCAGCAGTTTGACAGGGCTAACTAGCAATCAGCCCCAGCATTTT.

The chain links TRBV9 to TRBJ2-1, with D unclear. V was cut by 0 bases and J by 0 bases, with 7 bases left in between. This CDR3 is 15 amino acids long. Germline-derived CDR1 and CDR2 are SGDLS and YYNGEE. The CDR3 DNA is TGTGCCAGCAGCGTAGCGCTTAGCTCCTACAATGAGCAGTTCTTC. Translating gives CASSVALSSYNEQFF. The complete variable domain, with remaining parts taken from reference TRBV9 and TRBJ2-1, reads DSGVTQTPKHLITATGQRVTLRCSPRSGDLSVYWYQQSLDQGLQFLIQYYNGEERAKGNILERFSAQQFPDLHSELNLSSLELGDSALYFCASSVALSSYNEQFFGPGTRLTVL.

Comments on this clone: Other DNA sequences in the same sample also yield this CDR3. The chain combines TRBV30 with TRBJ2-7, with D possibly matching TRBD2 (5 bases). CDR3 length equals 14 residues. Trimming removed 0 bases at V and 5 bases at J, with 14 bases between. Looked up from germline, CDR1 is GTSNPN and CDR2 is SVGIG (reference sequence). CDR3 sequence: CAWSVRVGWDEQYF. CDR3 nucleotides: TGTGCCTGGAGTGTGCGGGTAGGCTGGGACGAGCAGTACTTC. The full variable domain, in which reference TRBV30 and TRBJ2-7 provide the parts outside the CDR3, is SQTIHQWPATLVQPVGSPLSLECTVEGTSNPNLYWYRQAAGRGLQLLFYSVGIGQISSEVPQNLSASRPQDRQFILSSKKLLLSDSGFYLCAWSVRVGWDEQYFGPGTRLTVT.

The chain has TRBV2 and TRBJ1-2; 8 bases align to TRBD1. Germline CDR1 SNHLY, CDR2 FYNNEI. V lost 7 bases and J lost 8; bases outside the gene matches: 9. This CDR3 contains 13 residues. CDR3 protein: CASTIGQGGGYTF. The CDR3 coding sequence is TGTGCCAGCACTATTGGACAGGGTGGCGGCTACACCTTC.

The chain is built from TRBV5-1 and TRBJ1-1; 7 bases agree with TRBD1. Germline CDR1 is SGHRS and CDR2 is YFSETQ. V lost 4 bases, J lost 3 bases, and 6 bases stayed unmatched. There are 14 residues in the CDR3. Here the CDR3 reads CASSPEGAYTEAFF. The CDR3 region has the DNA TGCGCCAGCAGCCCCGAGGGGGCATACACTGAAGCTTTCTTT.

This chain connects TRBV5-6 to TRBJ2-3; D gene unclear. In germline, CDR1 is SGHDT, CDR2 YYEEEE. CDR3 length: 13 residues. V lost 4 bases to trimming and J lost 9 bases, with 15 bases between them. CDR3 sequence (DNA): TGTGCCAGCAGCCCCGAACCTCAGGTAACGCAGTATTTT. This sequence encodes CASSPEPQVTQYF. The entire variable domain, with the rest obtained from reference TRBV5-6 and TRBJ2-3, is as follows: DAGVTQSPTHLIKTRGQQVTLRCSPKSGHDTVSWYQQALGQGPQFIFQYYEEEERQRGNFPDRFSGHQFPNYSSELNVNALLLGDSALYLCASSPEPQVTQYFGPGTRLTVL.

The genes are TRBV7-2 and TRBJ1-4; D not certain. V was trimmed by 5 bases and J by 2 bases, leaving 15 bases between them. Germline-derived CDR1 and CDR2 are SGHTA and FQGNSA. The CDR3 runs 16 residues. CDR3 region: CASSPRRVSTNEKLFF. CDR3 bases: TGTGCCAGCAGCCCCCGGAGGGTGTCGACTAATGAAAAACTGTTTTTT.

The chain links TRBV10-3 to TRBJ1-1, with a weak D call TRBD1 (6 bases). This CDR3 spans 15 amino acids. Germline V lookup: CDR1 ENHRY, CDR2 SYGVKD. V was cut by 6 bases and J by 1 base, with 15 bases left in between. This chain's CDR3 is CAIRGDTKGNTEAFF. In nucleotides, the CDR3 is TGTGCCATCAGGGGGGACACTAAAGGGAACACTGAAGCTTTCTTT.

This chain links TRBV15 with TRBJ2-3, with 7 nucleotides matching TRBD2. The CDR3 consists of 15 residues. Germline V gives CDR1 LNHNV, CDR2 YYDKDF (reference sequence). Unmatched junction bases numbered 4, after V lost 0 bases and J lost 4 bases. CDR3 DNA sequence: TGTGCCACCAGCAGAGATGGGGGGGTTCCAGATACGCAGTATTTT. This sequence encodes CATSRDGGVPDTQYF.

This sequence joins TRBV30 and TRBJ1-4; 10 nucleotides line up with TRBD1. Germline V lookup: CDR1 GTSNPN, CDR2 SVGIG (reference sequence). CDR3 size: 14 residues. Trimming took 3 bases from V and 10 from J; bases not matched to a gene: 8. The DNA of the CDR3 is TGTGCCTGGAGCGCAGGGACAGGGGTTGTAAAACTGTTTTTT. Amino acids: CAWSAGTGVVKLFF.

This chain links TRBV29-1 with TRBJ1-1; the match to TRBD1 covers 8 bases. The CDR3 loop spans 16 amino acids. J was trimmed by 10 bases and V by 0 bases; bases with no gene match: 16. The germline gives CDR1 SQVTM, CDR2 ANQGSEA. The chain's CDR3 is CSVEDGTGQGWPGAFF. In DNA, the CDR3 is TGCAGCGTTGAAGATGGGACCGGACAGGGTTGGCCCGGAGCTTTCTTT.

The chain is built from TRBV6-1 and TRBJ2-1, with 8 bases fitting TRBD2. Looked up from germline, CDR1 is MNHNS and CDR2 is SASEGT. The CDR3 loop spans 15 amino acids. V was pared by 7 bases and J by 0 bases, with 5 bases of the junction left unmatched. The chain's CDR3 is CASKASGGSYNEQFF. DNA for the CDR3: TGTGCCAGCAAAGCAAGCGGGGGCTCCTACAATGAGCAGTTCTTC.

A single count supports this clone. The rearrangement uses TRBV18 and TRBJ2-2; a weak D match, TRBD2 (6 bases). Germline-derived CDR1 and CDR2 are KGHSH and LQKENI. The CDR3 loop spans 14 amino acids. Trimming pared 4 bases from V and 8 bases from J, leaving 14 bases between. CDR3 loop: CASSRGDSQGELFF. The CDR3 bases are TGTGCCAGCTCACGAGGGGACTCTCAAGGGGAGCTGTTTTTT.

In regard to this clone: The junction departs from the called germline gene at one end, perhaps through a read error. The V and J genes are TRBV7-6 and TRBJ2-7; 10 bases are a match to TRBD2. The V gene's germline CDR1 is SGHVS and CDR2 FNYEAQ. The CDR3 loop spans 18 amino acids. The DNA for the CDR3 is TGTGCCAGCAGCTTAGCAGCGCCTAGCGGGAGTAGGGGCTACGAGCGGTACTTC. This translates into CASSLAAPSGSRGYERYF.

The chain joins TRBV6-5 to TRBJ2-7; maybe TRBD2 (5 bases). CDR1 and CDR2 (germline): MNHEY, SVGAGI. Trimming removed 5 bases from V and 4 bases from J, with 12 bases in between. The CDR3 covers 13 residues. CDR3 DNA sequence: TGTGCCAGCAGTCCCGGACTGACTTACGAGCAGTACTTC. Encoded protein: CASSPGLTYEQYF.

This clone was seen only a few times. The chain uses TRBV6-5 and TRBJ2-2, with TRBD1 matching over 7 bases. V dropped 6 bases and J dropped 8; count of bases not matched to a gene: 9. Germline loops: CDR1 MNHEY, CDR2 SVGAGI. The CDR3 spans 14 residues. The CDR3 nucleotides are TGTGCCAGCAGACTCCTACAGGGGTCTGGGGAGCTGTTTTTT. Protein sequence: CASRLLQGSGELFF.

This clone has more than one count but fewer than ten. This sequence joins TRBV21-1 and TRBJ1-2. TRBV21-1 is a listed pseudogene. This CDR3 spans 13 amino acids. CDR3: CAHTAGEFYGYTF. The CDR3 DNA reads TGTGCCCACACCGCCGGGGAATTCTATGGCTACACCTTC.

The genes are TRBV7-9 and TRBJ1-4, with 11 bases identical to TRBD1. The CDR3 spans 16 residues. The germline gives CDR1 SEHNR, CDR2 FQNEAQ (reference sequence). Trimming took 3 bases from V and 6 from J; bases not matched to a gene: 6. The DNA for the CDR3 is TGTGCCAGCAGCTTGGGGGTGGACAGGGGGCATGAAAAACTGTTTTTT. This sequence encodes CASSLGVDRGHEKLFF.

The rearrangement joins TRBV11-3 to TRBJ2-1; a weak D match, TRBD2 (5 bases). The germline V gene has CDR1 SGHNT and CDR2 YENEEA. This CDR3 has 13 amino acids. V was pared by 6 bases and J by 8 bases, with 14 bases between. As DNA, the CDR3 is TGTGCCAGCAGTAGGTCGAGGGCCGATGAGCAGTTCTTC. Encoded protein: CASSRSRADEQFF.